These 3 T cell receptor beta chains share one sample of origin, sequenced in a study of T cell clonotyping in hematopoietic cell transplantation. Noted time point: recipient sample about 28 days before transplant, after cytoreduction. Sequencing used immunoSEQ multiplex PCR; TCRdb keeps in-frame clones, though not all of them. The table has approximately 44,000 clones, 85% seen once; the top ten hold approximately 2.8%. This specimen was peripheral blood mononuclear cells, taken before stem cell transplant. These receptors were obtained from a man between 60 and 75 years old with acute myeloid leukemia. Some clones in this sample may be carry-over from other donors' samples.

This clone was seen once. This chain links TRBV27 with TRBJ2-7, with TRBD2 as a possible D gene (6 bases). Looked up from germline, CDR1 is MNHEY and CDR2 is SMNVEV (reference sequence). V was trimmed by 4 bases and J by 3 bases, leaving 7 bases between them. CDR3 length: 12 residues. CDR3 sequence: CASSSGGYEQYF. The DNA of the CDR3 is TGTGCCAGCAGTTCCGGGGGCTACGAGCAGTACTTC.

The rearrangement uses TRBV13 and TRBJ1-2; no reliable D call. Germline CDR1 PRHDT, CDR2 FYEKMQ (reference sequence). The CDR3 loop spans 12 amino acids. Trimming shortened V by 1 base and J by 5 bases, and 5 bases separated the two germline ends. CDR3 region: CASSLAPYGYTF. The DNA for the CDR3 is TGTGCCAGCAGCTTAGCCCCATATGGCTACACCTTC.

This rearrangement joins TRBV19 to TRBJ2-2, with TRBD1 as a possible D gene (5 bases). CDR1 is LNHDA and CDR2 is SQIVND in the germline V gene (reference sequence). Trimming removed 2 bases at V and 4 bases at J, with 11 bases between. There are 15 residues in the CDR3. The CDR3 region is CASSISRVLTGELFF. CDR3 DNA: TGTGCCAGTAGTATATCCAGGGTCCTCACCGGGGAGCTGTTTTTT.